These 3 T cell receptor beta chains were all obtained from the same sample, sequenced in a study of T cell clonotyping in hematopoietic cell transplantation. Produced via immunoSEQ multiplex PCR; TCRdb's table is partial and in-frame only. The table shows about 5,100 clones, with over 55% occurring only once. Sequencing used PBMCs, obtained 100 days after allogeneic stem cell transplant. The receptors originated from a female patient in her fifties who had an allogeneic stem cell transplant, so the T cells may come from the graft donor. Some clones in this sample may be carry-over from other donors' samples.

V and J are TRBV7-2 and TRBJ2-1; 8 bases match TRBD2. Germline V lookup: CDR1 SGHTA, CDR2 FQGNSA. V lost 2 bases and J lost 6; bases outside the gene matches: 12. There are 17 residues in the CDR3. CDR3 loop: CASSLTAGVGKGNEQFF. CDR3 DNA: TGTGCCAGCAGCTTAACAGCGGGAGTAGGTAAGGGCAATGAGCAGTTCTTC.

For the CDR3, the DNA is TGTGCCAGCAGCCCGGGTAACGAGCAGTACTTC. Translated, it gives CASSPGNEQYF. The gene calls are TRBV7-2 and TRBJ2-7; no clear D. The CDR3 is 11 residues long. Germline CDR1 reads SGHTA; CDR2 reads FQGNSA. Deletions cut 5 bases from V and 5 bases from J, with 7 bases between.

V is TRBV5-1 and J is TRBJ2-3; no reliable D call. Trimming stripped 0 bases from V and 6 bases from J, with 8 bases between. This CDR3 spans 13 amino acids. Germline assignment: CDR1 SGHRS and CDR2 YFSETQ. The CDR3 DNA reads as TGCGCCAGCAGCTTGGCGACAAGGGATACGCAGTATTTT. Protein product: CASSLATRDTQYF.